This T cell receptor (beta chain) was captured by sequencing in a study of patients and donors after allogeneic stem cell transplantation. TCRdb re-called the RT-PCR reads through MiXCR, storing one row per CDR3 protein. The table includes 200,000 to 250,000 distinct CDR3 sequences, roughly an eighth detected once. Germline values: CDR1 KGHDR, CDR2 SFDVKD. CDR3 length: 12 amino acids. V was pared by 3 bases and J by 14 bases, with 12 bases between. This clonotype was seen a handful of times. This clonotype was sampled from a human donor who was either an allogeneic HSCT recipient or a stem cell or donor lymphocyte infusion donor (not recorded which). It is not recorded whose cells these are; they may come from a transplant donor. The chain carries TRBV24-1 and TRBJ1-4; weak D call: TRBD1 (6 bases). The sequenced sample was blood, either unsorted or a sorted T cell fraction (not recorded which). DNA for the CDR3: TGTGCCACCAGTGATGAGGGGGGCTGGCTGTTTTTT. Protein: CATSDEGGWLFF.